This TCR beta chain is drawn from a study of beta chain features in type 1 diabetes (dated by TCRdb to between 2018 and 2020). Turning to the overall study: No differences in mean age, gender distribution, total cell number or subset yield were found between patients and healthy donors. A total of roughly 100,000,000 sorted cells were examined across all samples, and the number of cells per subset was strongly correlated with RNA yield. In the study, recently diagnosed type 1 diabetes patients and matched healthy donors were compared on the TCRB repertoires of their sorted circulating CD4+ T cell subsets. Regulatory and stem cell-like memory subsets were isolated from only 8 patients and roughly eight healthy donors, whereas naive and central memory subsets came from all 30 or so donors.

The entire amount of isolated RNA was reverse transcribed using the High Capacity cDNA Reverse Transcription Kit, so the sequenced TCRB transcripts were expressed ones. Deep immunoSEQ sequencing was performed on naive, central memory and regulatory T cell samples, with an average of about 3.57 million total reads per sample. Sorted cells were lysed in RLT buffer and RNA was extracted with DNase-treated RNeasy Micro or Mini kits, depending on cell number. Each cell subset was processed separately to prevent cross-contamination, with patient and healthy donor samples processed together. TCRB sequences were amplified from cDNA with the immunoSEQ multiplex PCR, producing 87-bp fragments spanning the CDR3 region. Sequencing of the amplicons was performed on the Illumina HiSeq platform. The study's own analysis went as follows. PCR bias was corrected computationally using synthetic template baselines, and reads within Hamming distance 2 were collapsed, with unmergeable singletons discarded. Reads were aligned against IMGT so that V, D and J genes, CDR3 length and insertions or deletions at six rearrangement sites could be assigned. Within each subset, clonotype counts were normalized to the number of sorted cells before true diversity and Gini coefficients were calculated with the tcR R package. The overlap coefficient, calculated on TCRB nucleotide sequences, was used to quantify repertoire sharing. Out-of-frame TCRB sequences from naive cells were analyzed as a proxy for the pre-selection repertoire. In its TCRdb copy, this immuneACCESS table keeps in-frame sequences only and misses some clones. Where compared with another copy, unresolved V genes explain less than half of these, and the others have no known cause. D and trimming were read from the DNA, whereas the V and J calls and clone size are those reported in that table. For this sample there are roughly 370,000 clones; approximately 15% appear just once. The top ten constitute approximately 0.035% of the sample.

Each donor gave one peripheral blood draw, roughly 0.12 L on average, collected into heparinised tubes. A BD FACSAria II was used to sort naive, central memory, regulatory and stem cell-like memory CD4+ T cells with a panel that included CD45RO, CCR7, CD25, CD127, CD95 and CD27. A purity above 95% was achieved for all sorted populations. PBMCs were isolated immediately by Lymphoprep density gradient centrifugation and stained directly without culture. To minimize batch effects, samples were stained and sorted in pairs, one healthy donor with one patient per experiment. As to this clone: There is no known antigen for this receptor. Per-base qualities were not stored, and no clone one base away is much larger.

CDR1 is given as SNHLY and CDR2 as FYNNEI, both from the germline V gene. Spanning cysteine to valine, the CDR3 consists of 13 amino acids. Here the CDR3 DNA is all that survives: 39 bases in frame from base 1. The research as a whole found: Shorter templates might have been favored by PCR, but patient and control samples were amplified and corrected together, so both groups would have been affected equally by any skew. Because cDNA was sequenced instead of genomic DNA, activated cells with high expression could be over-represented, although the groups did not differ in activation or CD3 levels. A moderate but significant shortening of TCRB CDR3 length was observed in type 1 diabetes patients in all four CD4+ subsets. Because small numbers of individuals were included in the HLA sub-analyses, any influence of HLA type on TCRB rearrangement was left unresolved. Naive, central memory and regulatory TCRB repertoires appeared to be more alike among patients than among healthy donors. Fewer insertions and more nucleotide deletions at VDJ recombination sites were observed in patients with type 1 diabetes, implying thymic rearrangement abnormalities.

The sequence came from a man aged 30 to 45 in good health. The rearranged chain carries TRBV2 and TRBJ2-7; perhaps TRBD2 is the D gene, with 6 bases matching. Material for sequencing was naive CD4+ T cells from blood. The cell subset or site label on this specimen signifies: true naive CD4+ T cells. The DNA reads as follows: TGTGCCAGCAGACCCGGGACTCTCTACGTGCAGTACGTC. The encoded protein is CASRPGTLYVQYV.